This passage covers 15 T cell receptor beta chains from one sample sequenced in a study of blood T cell repertoires in COVID-19 (dated by TCRdb to about 2020). Libraries came from the immunoSEQ multiplex PCR assay. This is the immuneACCESS table as TCRdb keeps it, with only in-frame sequences that have V and J called. A part of the clones is gone; compared with another copy, unresolved V genes explain less than half, and the rest is unexplained. Here the sample has about 210,000 clones; around 92% occur a single time. Under 1.5% of the sample belongs to the ten largest clones. Source material: peripheral blood. All receptors derive from a man aged 25 to 45 with acute or convalescent COVID-19.

The chain joins TRBV7-2 to TRBJ1-5; perhaps TRBD1 as D (5 bases). V was pared by 1 base and J by 3 bases, with 10 bases between. The CDR3 runs to 15 residues. CDR1 is SGHTA, CDR2 FQGNSA, per germline. CDR3 protein: CASSLGWGNNQPQHF. CDR3 nucleotide sequence: TGTGCCAGCAGCTTAGGTTGGGGCAACAATCAGCCCCAGCATTTT. Variable domain in full (rest from reference TRBV7-2 and TRBJ1-5): GAGVSQSPSNKVTEKGKDVELRCDPISGHTALYWYRQSLGQGLEFLIYFQGNSAPDKSGLPSDRFSAERTGGSVSTLTIQRTQQEDSAVYLCASSLGWGNNQPQHFGDGTRLSIL.

The chain recombines TRBV7-3 with TRBJ2-7, with D perhaps TRBD2 (5 bases). This CDR3 contains 13 residues. Between the trimmed V and J ends, which lost 4 bases and 4 bases, there was a span of 11 bases. CDR1 and CDR2 (germline): SGHTA, FQGTGA. The CDR3 nucleotides read TGTGCCAGCAGCTCATCACCGGGGTACGAGCAGTACTTC. Its protein is CASSSSPGYEQYF.

This chain links TRBV5-1 with TRBJ2-2, with 9 bases aligning to TRBD2. V trimming: 5 bases; J trimming: 4 bases; junction bases outside the gene matches: 12. From germline, CDR1 is SGHRS and CDR2 YFSETQ. The CDR3 has 17 residues. Here the CDR3 reads CASSGTAGLAGTGELFF. CDR3 coding DNA: TGCGCCAGCAGTGGTACCGCGGGACTAGCCGGCACCGGGGAGCTGTTTTTT.

This sequence joins TRBV27 and TRBJ1-1; possible D gene TRBD1, 5 bases. Germline lookup yields CDR1 MNHEY and CDR2 SMNVEV (reference sequence). The CDR3 length is 14 residues. The V and J ends lost 2 bases and 4 bases respectively, with 11 bases between them. CDR3 coding DNA: TGTGCCAGCAGTTTAGGGGCCCGGGCCACTGAAGCTTTCTTT. It encodes CASSLGARATEAFF.

Note on this clone: The junction and the germline gene differ at one end; a read error may be behind it. The rearrangement uses TRBV19 and TRBJ2-3, with a weak D call TRBD2 (5 bases). This CDR3 spans 14 amino acids. CDR1 LNHDA and CDR2 SQIVND come from the germline V gene (reference sequence). The CDR3 nucleotides are TGTGCCGGTAGTATGCTGACGGGGACAGATACGCAGTATTTT. It is translated as CAGSMLTGTDTQYF.

The genes are TRBV23-1 and TRBJ1-5, with D hard to call. TRBV23-1 is reported as an ORF; its role is uncertain. This CDR3 contains 16 residues. The germline V and J ends were trimmed by 7 bases and 0 bases, with 16 bases remaining between them. CDR3: CASKTFSPYSNQPQHF. In nucleotides, the CDR3 is TGCGCCAGCAAAACTTTTAGCCCGTATAGCAATCAGCCCCAGCATTTT.

The CDR3, as DNA: TGTGCCAGCAGCTTAAGGGACAGGGCAGTAGATACGCAGTATTTT. Translating gives CASSLRDRAVDTQYF. The V gene is TRBV11-2, the J gene TRBJ2-3, with 9 bases that match TRBD1. J lost 5 bases, V lost 2 bases, and 5 bases had no gene match. Germline-derived CDR1 and CDR2 are SGHAT and FQNNGV. The CDR3 has 15 amino acids.

The rearrangement links TRBV7-9 to TRBJ2-3; D is unresolved. Deletions cut 3 bases from V and 0 bases from J, with 10 bases between. Looked up from germline, CDR1 is SEHNR and CDR2 is FQNEAQ (reference sequence). The CDR3 runs to 15 residues. CDR3 nucleotides: TGTGCCAGCAGCTTTATTTACGGTAGCACAGATACGCAGTATTTT. This sequence encodes CASSFIYGSTDTQYF.

Here the CDR3 reads CASSPTGTGRRNTEAFF. The CDR3 DNA sequence: TGTGCCAGCAGTCCTACCGGGACAGGACGTCGAAACACTGAAGCTTTCTTT. The rearrangement links TRBV27 to TRBJ1-1, with 8 bases lining up with TRBD1. Trimming at V came to 5 bases and at J to 2 bases, leaving 13 bases not matched to a gene. Germline values: CDR1 MNHEY, CDR2 SMNVEV (reference sequence). The CDR3 contains 17 residues.

This sequence joins TRBV27 and TRBJ1-2; 7 positions match TRBD1. Germline-derived CDR1 and CDR2 are MNHEY and SMNVEV (reference sequence). This CDR3 has 14 residues. With V trimmed by 6 bases and J by 0 bases, 4 bases remained unmatched. CDR3 coding DNA: TGTGCCAGCAGACCGACAGGGACTAACTATGGCTACACCTTC. This gives the protein CASRPTGTNYGYTF.

This clone was detected only a few times. The chain uses TRBV11-2 and TRBJ1-1; 7 positions match TRBD1. The CDR3 has 14 amino acids. V shed 4 bases and J 6 bases; nucleotides not matched to a gene: 8. Germline V gives CDR1 SGHAT, CDR2 FQNNGV. This CDR3 reads CASSSYRGRAEAFF. The CDR3 coding sequence is TGTGCCAGCAGCTCCTACAGGGGACGGGCTGAAGCTTTCTTT.

The chain uses TRBV11-2 and TRBJ1-2; D remains ambiguous. The germline V gene has CDR1 SGHAT and CDR2 FQNNGV. The V gene lost 5 bases and the J gene lost 5 bases, with 9 bases spanning the gap. The CDR3 is 12 residues long. CDR3 coding DNA: TGTGCCAGCAGCAATGACAAATATGGCTACACCTTC. This encodes CASSNDKYGYTF.

In this sample, this clone turned up once. This chain connects TRBV18 to TRBJ1-2; 8 bases fit TRBD1. Per the germline V gene, CDR1 is KGHSH and CDR2 is LQKENI. The trim removed 4 bases at V and 6 bases at J, leaving 7 bases unmatched. The CDR3 sequence is 14 residues long. CDR3: CASSHDRGSDGYTF. CDR3 bases: TGTGCCAGCTCACATGACAGGGGTTCAGATGGCTACACCTTC.

V gene TRBV5-6 combines with J gene TRBJ2-3; perhaps TRBD2 as D (6 bases). This CDR3 is 15 amino acids long. V was pared by 0 bases and J by 0 bases, with 8 bases between. Germline CDR1 and CDR2: SGHDT and YYEEEE. The CDR3 protein is CASSLVAVSTDTQYF. In DNA, the CDR3 is TGTGCCAGCAGCTTGGTAGCGGTGAGCACAGATACGCAGTATTTT.

The chain employs TRBV15 and TRBJ2-3; the match to TRBD2 covers 7 bases. The CDR3 has 16 residues. The germline gives CDR1 LNHNV, CDR2 YYDKDF (reference sequence). The junction had 8 bases not matched to a gene; V was cut back by 3 bases and J by 2 bases. CDR3 nucleotide sequence: TGTGCCACCAGCAGTAGAGGACTAGGAAACACAGATACGCAGTATTTT. Residues: CATSSRGLGNTDTQYF.